This entry concerns a single TCR beta chain. Repertoires were generated with immunoSEQ multiplex PCR, while TCRdb's copy carries only in-frame clones and drops some. The table lists tens of thousands of clones, over 70% of them singletons, with 2.5% to 3% in the top ten. The sample belongs to a study of PD-1 blockade in mismatch repair-deficient tumors. Study in general: All were previously treated, progressing patients with some twelve mismatch repair-deficient cancer types.

The CDR3 has 15 residues. Germline CDR1 and CDR2: LNHDA and SQIVND (reference sequence). V was clipped by 6 bases and J by 7 bases, with 18 bases between them. This specimen was peripheral blood, taken 12 weeks after starting pembrolizumab. V is TRBV19 and J is TRBJ1-4; possibly TRBD1 for D (5 bases). The TCR originated in an adult with mismatch repair-deficient cancer. DNA of the CDR3: TGTGCCAGTAGATTAAGGGGCGCTTACGGTGAAAAACTGTTTTTT. It encodes CASRLRGAYGEKLFF.